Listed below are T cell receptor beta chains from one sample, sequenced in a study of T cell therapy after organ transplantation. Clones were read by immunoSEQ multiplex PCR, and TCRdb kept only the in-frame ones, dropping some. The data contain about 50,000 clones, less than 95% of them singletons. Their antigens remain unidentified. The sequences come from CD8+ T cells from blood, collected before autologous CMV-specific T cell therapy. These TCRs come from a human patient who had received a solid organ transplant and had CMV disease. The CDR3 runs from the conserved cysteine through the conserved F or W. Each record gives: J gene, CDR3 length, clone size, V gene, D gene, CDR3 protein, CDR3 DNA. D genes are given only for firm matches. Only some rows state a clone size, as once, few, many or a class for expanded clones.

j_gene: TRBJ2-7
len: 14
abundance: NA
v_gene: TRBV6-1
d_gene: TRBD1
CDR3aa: CASRNRGRGYEQYF
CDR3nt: TGTGCCAGCCGAAACAGGGGGCGAGGATACGAGCAGTACTTC

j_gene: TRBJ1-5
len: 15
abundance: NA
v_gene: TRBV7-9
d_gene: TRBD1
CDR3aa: CASSTGQGTNQPQHF
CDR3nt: TGTGCCAGCAGTACAGGACAGGGGACGAATCAGCCCCAGCATTTT

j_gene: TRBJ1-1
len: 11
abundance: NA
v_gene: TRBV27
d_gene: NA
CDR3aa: CASSFGPEAFF
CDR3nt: TGTGCCAGCAGTTTTGGTCCGGAAGCTTTCTTT

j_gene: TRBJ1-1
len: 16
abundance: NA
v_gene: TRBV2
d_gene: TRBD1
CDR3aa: CASSDEKGAQNTEAFF
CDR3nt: TGTGCCAGCAGTGACGAAAAGGGGGCACAGAACACTGAAGCTTTCTTT

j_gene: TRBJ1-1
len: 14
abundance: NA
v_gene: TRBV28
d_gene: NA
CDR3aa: CASSWGSANTEAFF
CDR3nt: TGTGCCAGCAGTTGGGGGAGTGCGAACACTGAAGCTTTCTTT

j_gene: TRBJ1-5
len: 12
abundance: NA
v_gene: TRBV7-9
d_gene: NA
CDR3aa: CASSSVNQPQHF
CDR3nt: TGTGCCAGCAGTAGCGTGAATCAGCCCCAGCATTTT

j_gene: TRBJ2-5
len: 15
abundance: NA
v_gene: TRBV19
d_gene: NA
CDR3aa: CASSIDELDQETQYF
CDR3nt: TGTGCCAGTAGTATAGATGAGCTAGACCAAGAGACCCAGTACTTC

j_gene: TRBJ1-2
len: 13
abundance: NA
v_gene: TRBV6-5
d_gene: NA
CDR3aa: CASSYVQYYGYTF
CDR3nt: TGTGCCAGCAGTTACGTGCAGTACTATGGCTACACCTTC

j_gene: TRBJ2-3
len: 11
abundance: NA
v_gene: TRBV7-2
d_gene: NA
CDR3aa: CASSSTDTQYF
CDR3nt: TGTGCCAGCAGCTCCACAGATACGCAGTATTTT

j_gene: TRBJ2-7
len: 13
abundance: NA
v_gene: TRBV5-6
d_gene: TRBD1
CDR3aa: CASSLGQGHEQYF
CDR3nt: TGTGCCAGCAGCTTGGGACAGGGTCACGAGCAGTACTTC

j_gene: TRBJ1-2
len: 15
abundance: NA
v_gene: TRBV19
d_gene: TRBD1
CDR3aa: CASSITDRPTYGYTF
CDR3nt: TGTGCCAGTAGTATTACGGACAGGCCGACATATGGCTACACCTTC

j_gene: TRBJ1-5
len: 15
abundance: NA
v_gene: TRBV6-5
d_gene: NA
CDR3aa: CASSIGEGSNQPQHF
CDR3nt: TGTGCCAGCAGTATCGGGGAGGGGAGCAATCAGCCCCAGCATTTT

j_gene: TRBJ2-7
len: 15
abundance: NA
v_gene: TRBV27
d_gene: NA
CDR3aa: CASSFPRRGIYEQYF
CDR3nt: TGTGCCAGCAGTTTCCCCCGGAGAGGAATCTACGAGCAGTACTTC

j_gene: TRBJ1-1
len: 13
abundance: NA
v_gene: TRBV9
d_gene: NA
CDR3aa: CASSVGPGTEAFF
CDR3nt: TGTGCCAGCAGCGTTGGCCCTGGGACTGAAGCTTTCTTT

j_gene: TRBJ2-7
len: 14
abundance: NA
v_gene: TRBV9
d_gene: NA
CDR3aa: CASSVGDKDYEQYF
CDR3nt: TGTGCCAGCAGCGTAGGAGATAAAGACTACGAGCAGTACTTC

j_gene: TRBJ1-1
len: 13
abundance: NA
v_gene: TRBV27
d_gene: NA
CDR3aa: CASSLSELAPAFF
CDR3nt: TGTGCCAGCAGTTTATCTGAGCTCGCCCCGGCTTTCTTT

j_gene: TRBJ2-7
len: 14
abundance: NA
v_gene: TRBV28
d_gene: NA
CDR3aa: CASRQAGSSYEQYF
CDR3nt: TGTGCCAGCAGGCAGGCAGGGAGCTCCTACGAGCAGTACTTC

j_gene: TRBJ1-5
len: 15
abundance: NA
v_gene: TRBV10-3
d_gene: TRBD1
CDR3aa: CAISESAGGFQPQHF
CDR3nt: TGTGCCATCAGTGAGTCGGCAGGGGGCTTTCAGCCCCAGCATTTT

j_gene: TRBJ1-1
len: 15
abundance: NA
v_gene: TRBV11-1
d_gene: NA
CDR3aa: CASSLSALGGTEAFF
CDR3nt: TGTGCCAGCAGCTTGAGTGCTCTAGGGGGAACTGAAGCTTTCTTT

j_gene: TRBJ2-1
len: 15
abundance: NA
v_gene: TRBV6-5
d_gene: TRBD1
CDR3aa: CASGQQGAPGNEQFF
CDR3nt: TGTGCCAGCGGCCAACAGGGGGCGCCAGGGAATGAGCAGTTCTTC

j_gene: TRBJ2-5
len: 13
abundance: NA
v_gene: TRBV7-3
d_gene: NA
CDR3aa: CASSLTKGETQYF
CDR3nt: TGTGCCAGCAGCTTAACGAAGGGGGAGACCCAGTACTTC

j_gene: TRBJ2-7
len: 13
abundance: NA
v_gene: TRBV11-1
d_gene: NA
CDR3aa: CASSGGTAPKQYF
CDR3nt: TGTGCCAGCAGCGGAGGGACCGCACCCAAGCAGTACTTC

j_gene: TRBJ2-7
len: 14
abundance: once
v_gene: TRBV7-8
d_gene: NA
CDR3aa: CASSLGDLAYEQYF
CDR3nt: TGTGCCAGCAGCTTGGGGGACCTAGCCTACGAGCAGTACTTC

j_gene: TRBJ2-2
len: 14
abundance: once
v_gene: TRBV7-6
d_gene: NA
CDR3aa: CASSLETGTGELFF
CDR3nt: TGTGCCAGCAGCTTAGAGACGGGGACCGGGGAGCTGTTTTTT

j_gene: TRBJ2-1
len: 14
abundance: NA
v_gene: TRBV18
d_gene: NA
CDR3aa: CASSPASSYNEQFF
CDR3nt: TGTGCCAGCTCACCAGCTAGCTCCTACAATGAGCAGTTCTTC

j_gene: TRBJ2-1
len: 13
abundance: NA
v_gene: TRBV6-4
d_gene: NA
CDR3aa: CASSRDNYNEQFF
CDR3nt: TGTGCCAGCAGCCGGGACAACTACAATGAGCAGTTCTTC

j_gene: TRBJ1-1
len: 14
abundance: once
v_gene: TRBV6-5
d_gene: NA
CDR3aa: CASQIGTLNTEAFF
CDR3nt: TGTGCCAGTCAGATCGGGACCCTGAACACTGAAGCTTTCTTT

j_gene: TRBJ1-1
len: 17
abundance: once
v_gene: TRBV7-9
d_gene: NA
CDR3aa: CASSSRGTGRGNTEAFF
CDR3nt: TGTGCCAGCAGCTCTCGGGGGACTGGACGGGGGAACACTGAAGCTTTCTTT

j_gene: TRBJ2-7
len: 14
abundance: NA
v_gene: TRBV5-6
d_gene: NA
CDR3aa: CASSLEQGRLVQYF
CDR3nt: TGTGCCAGCAGCTTGGAGCAGGGACGGCTCGTGCAGTACTTC

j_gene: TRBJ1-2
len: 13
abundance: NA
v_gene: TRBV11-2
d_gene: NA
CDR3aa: CASSLDLGYGYTF
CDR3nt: TGTGCCAGCAGCTTAGATCTTGGCTATGGCTACACCTTC

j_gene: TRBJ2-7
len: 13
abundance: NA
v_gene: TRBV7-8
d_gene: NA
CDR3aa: CASSFREVYEQYF
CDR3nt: TGTGCCAGCAGCTTCAGGGAGGTCTACGAGCAGTACTTC

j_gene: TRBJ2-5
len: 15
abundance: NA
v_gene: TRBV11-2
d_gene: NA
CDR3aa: CASSPRSRTGETQYF
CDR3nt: TGTGCCAGCAGCCCTAGAAGCCGGACCGGAGAGACCCAGTACTTC

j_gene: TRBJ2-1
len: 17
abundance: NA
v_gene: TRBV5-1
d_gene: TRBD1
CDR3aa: CASSLVRTGPIYNEQFF
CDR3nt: TGCGCCAGCAGCTTGGTCCGGACAGGTCCTATCTACAATGAGCAGTTCTTC

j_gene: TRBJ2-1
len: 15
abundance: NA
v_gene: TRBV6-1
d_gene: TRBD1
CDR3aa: CASSEGTGGHNEQFF
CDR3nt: TGTGCCAGCAGTGAGGGGACAGGGGGCCACAATGAGCAGTTCTTC

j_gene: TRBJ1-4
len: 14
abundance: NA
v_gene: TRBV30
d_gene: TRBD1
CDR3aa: CAWSVGTGNEKLFF
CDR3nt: TGTGCCTGGAGTGTCGGGACAGGGAATGAAAAACTGTTTTTT

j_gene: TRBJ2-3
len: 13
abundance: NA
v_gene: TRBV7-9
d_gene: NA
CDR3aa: CASSLVGTDTQYF
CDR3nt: TGTGCCAGCAGCTTAGTCGGCACAGATACGCAGTATTTT

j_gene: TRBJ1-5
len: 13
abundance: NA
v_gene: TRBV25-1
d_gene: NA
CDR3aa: CASSFRGNQPQHF
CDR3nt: TGTGCCAGCAGTTTCCGTGGCAATCAGCCCCAGCATTTT

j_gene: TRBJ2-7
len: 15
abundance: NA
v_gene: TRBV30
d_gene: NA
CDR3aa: CAWSVLGSLTYEQYF
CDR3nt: TGTGCCTGGAGTGTACTGGGCAGTCTTACCTACGAGCAGTACTTC

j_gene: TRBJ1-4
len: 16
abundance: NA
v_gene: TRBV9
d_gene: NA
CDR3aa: CASSVASGRTNEKLFF
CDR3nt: TGTGCCAGCAGCGTAGCTTCCGGGCGTACAAATGAAAAACTGTTTTTT

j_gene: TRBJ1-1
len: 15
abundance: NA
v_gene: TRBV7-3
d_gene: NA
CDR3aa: CASSLEGGGNTEAFF
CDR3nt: TGTGCCAGCAGCTTAGAGGGCGGCGGGAACACTGAAGCTTTCTTT

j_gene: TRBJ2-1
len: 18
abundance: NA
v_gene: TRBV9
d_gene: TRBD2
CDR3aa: CASSVGLAGGLWRNEQFF
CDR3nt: TGTGCCAGCAGCGTAGGGCTAGCGGGAGGGCTTTGGCGCAATGAGCAGTTCTTC

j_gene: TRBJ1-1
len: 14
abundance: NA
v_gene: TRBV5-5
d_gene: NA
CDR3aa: CASSPDVQGTEAFF
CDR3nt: TGTGCCAGCAGCCCGGACGTACAGGGTACTGAAGCTTTCTTT

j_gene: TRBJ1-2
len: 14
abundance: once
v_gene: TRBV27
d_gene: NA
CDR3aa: CASSRSGERDGYTF
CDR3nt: TGTGCCAGCAGTCGCTCAGGGGAACGGGATGGCTACACCTTC

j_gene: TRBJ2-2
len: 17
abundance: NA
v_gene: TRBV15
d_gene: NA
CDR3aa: CATSRLLSGENTGELFF
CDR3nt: TGTGCCACCAGCAGACTTCTTTCCGGGGAGAACACCGGGGAGCTGTTTTTT

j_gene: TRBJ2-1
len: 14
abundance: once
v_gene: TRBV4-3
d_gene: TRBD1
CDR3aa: CASSQGTGADEQFF
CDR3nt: TGCGCCAGCAGCCAGGGGACAGGGGCAGATGAGCAGTTCTTC

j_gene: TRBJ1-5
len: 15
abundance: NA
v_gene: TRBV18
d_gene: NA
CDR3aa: CASSEDTRSNQPQHF
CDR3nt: TGTGCCAGCTCTGAGGACACCCGCAGCAATCAGCCCCAGCATTTT

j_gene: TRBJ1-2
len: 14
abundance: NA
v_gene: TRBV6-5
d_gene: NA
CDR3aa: CASSYSEGNYGYTF
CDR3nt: TGTGCCAGCAGTTACTCGGAGGGTAACTATGGCTACACCTTC

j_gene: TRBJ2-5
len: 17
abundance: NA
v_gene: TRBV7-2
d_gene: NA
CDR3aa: CASTHGRGGGYQETQYF
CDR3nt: TGTGCCAGCACCCACGGAAGGGGCGGAGGGTACCAAGAGACCCAGTACTTC

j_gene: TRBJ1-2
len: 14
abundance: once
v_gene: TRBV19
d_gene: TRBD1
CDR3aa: CASAMDREDYGYTF
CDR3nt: TGTGCCAGTGCCATGGACAGGGAGGACTATGGCTACACCTTC

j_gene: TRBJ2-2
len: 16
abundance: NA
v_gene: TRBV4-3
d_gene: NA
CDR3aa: CASSQQGYPNTGELFF
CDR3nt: TGCGCCAGCAGCCAACAGGGATATCCGAACACCGGGGAGCTGTTTTTT

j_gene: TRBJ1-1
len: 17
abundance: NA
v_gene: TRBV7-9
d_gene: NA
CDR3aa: CASSFSPRTERNTEAFF
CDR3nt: TGTGCCAGCAGCTTTTCACCGCGGACAGAGCGGAACACTGAAGCTTTCTTT